The clone carrying this T cell receptor beta chain was seen many times. Its target is unknown. Template material for amplifying TCR beta CDR3 regions consisted of RNA transcripts. In the first-round RT-PCR of the TCR CDR3, the HTBI primer set was used. TCRdb recomputed calls from the multiplex PCR reads with MiXCR, one row per CDR3 protein. The data contain hundreds of thousands of distinct CDR3 sequences, around 38% of them seen just once; the ten biggest clones take up around 9.3%. The study defined stable Graves' hyperthyroidism as no ophthalmopathy progression within 18 months. Patients were excluded for uncontrolled infection, other autoimmune disease, pregnancy or lactation. This sample is part of a study of T cells in Graves' hyperthyroidism and ophthalmopathy. About the study: Upon initial diagnosis and before any treatment, peripheral blood was collected. Study outcomes and limitations: Most thyroid-expanded clonotypes above 0.001 were also found in blood.

The sequenced sample consisted of blood. The source of this sequence is a man aged 18 to 35 with Graves' hyperthyroidism.

The CDR3 bases are TGTGCCATCAGTGGAGCGGACCCATCCTACGAGCAGTACTTC. As protein: CAISGADPSYEQYF. The chain is built from TRBV10-3 and TRBJ2-7; weak D call: TRBD2 (5 bases). Germline values: CDR1 ENHRY, CDR2 SYGVKD. The ends were cut back, 4 bases at V and 1 base at J, with 11 bases in the middle. The CDR3 runs to 14 residues.